The subject of this entry is one T cell receptor beta chain. As yet, its antigen is unknown. The data were obtained in a study of long-term antiretroviral therapy in people with HIV. Study results and limitations: Absence of data on ART adherence, viral resistance or therapy changes was noted. Post-treatment diversity went higher with ART but stayed below transplant donor controls. Clones that had undergone expansion before ART prevailed in the repertoire throughout all time points.

This was the immunoSEQ v3.0 assay at survey level. TCRdb keeps only in-frame clones here, not all; method: immunoSEQ multiplex PCR. The sample lists tens of thousands of clones; roughly 85% were seen once. CDR3 size: 15 residues. Germline CDR1 is LNHNV and CDR2 is YYDKDF (reference sequence). After removal of 1 base from V and 6 bases from J, the junction contained 7 bases not matched to a gene. This clonotype was obtained from a man between 18 and 29 years old with HIV. The chain joins TRBV15 to TRBJ2-7, with 9 bases matching TRBD2. The starting material was unsorted PBMCs, obtained roughly 3.3 years after starting antiretroviral therapy. CDR3 in DNA: TGTGCCACCAGCAGAGGAGGCGGGGGGGCCGGCGAGCAGTACTTC. This sequence encodes CATSRGGGGAGEQYF.